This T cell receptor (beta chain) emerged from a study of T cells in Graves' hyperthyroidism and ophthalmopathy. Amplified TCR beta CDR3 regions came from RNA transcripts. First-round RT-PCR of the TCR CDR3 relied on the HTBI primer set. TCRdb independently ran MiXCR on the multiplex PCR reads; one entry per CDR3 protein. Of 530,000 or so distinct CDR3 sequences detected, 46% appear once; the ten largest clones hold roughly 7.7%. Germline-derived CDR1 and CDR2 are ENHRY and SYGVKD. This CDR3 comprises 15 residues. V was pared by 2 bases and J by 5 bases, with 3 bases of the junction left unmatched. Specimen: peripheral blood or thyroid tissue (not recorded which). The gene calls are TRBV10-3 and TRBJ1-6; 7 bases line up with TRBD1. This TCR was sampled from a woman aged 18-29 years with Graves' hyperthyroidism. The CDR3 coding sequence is TGTGCCATCAGTGAGAGACAGGGAAATAATTCACCCCTCCACTTT. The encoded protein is CAISERQGNNSPLHF.